This T cell receptor (beta chain) originates from a study of Ad26.COV2.S vaccination and SARS-CoV-2 variants. The study, taken as a whole, reports: Vaccinees showed greater spike-specific TCR breadth than placebo recipients. Reportedly, after vaccination the spike-specific CD8+ and CD4+ T cell responses displayed substantial breadth. The TCR breadth and depth analyses may have produced an underestimate of total T cell responses.

Using immunoSEQ multiplex PCR, the repertoire was profiled, and TCRdb retains in-frame clones only, with some absent. This table has around 300,000 clones, less than 90% appearing once. Germline V gives CDR1 SGHTA, CDR2 FQGTGA. This CDR3 is built from 18 residues. The V end was cut by 1 base, the J end by 5 bases, with 24 bases between. Note on this clone: What it binds is unknown.

Treatment noted: some 19 received Ad26.COV2.S at low or high dose, single or two shots; about 5 received placebo; per-sample allocation not given. Specimens were obtained on day 63 following the first vaccine or placebo injection. This chain joins TRBV7-3 and TRBJ2-7; possibly TRBD1 for D (6 bases). This sample comprised peripheral blood, obtained in a trial of Ad26.COV2.S vaccine versus placebo. This sequence was found in a person between 18 and 59 years old who received the Ad26.COV2.S COVID-19 vaccine or a placebo. CDR3 sequence: CASSLISRITGSAHEQYF. As DNA, the CDR3 is TGTGCCAGCAGCTTAATCAGTCGTATCACAGGGAGCGCCCACGAGCAGTACTTC.